The 10 T cell receptor beta chains below come from one sample, sequenced in a study of blood T cell repertoires in COVID-19. The protocol was immunoSEQ multiplex PCR, while the TCRdb copy is restricted to in-frame clones and leaves out a portion. In the table there are around 300,000 clones, roughly 89% of which are singletons. Sequences were obtained from peripheral blood. These receptors were taken from a woman aged 25-40 years with active or convalescent COVID-19.

The chain combines TRBV5-1 with TRBJ2-1; 10 nucleotides line up with TRBD2. Germline V gene sequence: CDR1 SGHRS, CDR2 YFSETQ. V lost 4 bases to trimming and J lost 4 bases; unmatched junction nucleotides: 11. CDR3 size: 17 residues. CDR3 residues: CASSLIPSGGPYNEQFF. CDR3 bases: TGCGCCAGCAGCCTTATCCCTAGCGGGGGCCCATACAATGAGCAGTTCTTC.

The rearrangement links TRBV7-2 to TRBJ1-2; TRBD1 is a possible D gene (6 bases). V was shortened by 5 bases and J by 0 bases, with 10 bases between the two germline ends. Germline CDR1 is SGHTA and CDR2 is FQGNSA. This CDR3 region has 14 residues. CDR3 DNA sequence: TGTGCCAGCAGCCCACAGGGTACTAACTATGGCTACACCTTC. As protein: CASSPQGTNYGYTF.

In this sample, this clone turned up once. The CDR3 region is CASSQDLWGGGANVLTF. CDR3 DNA: TGCGCCAGCAGCCAAGATCTTTGGGGCGGTGGGGCCAACGTCCTGACTTTC. This sequence joins TRBV4-3 and TRBJ2-6; perhaps TRBD1 as D (5 bases). Per germline, CDR1 LGHNA and CDR2 YSLEER. V lost 0 bases, J lost 3 bases, and 12 bases lay in between. The CDR3 extends over 17 amino acids.

The gene calls are TRBV30 and TRBJ1-2; 10 bases align to TRBD1. V was pared by 1 base and J by 7 bases, with 18 bases of the junction left unmatched. The CDR3 is 18 amino acids. The germline gives CDR1 GTSNPN, CDR2 SVGIG (reference sequence). The CDR3 DNA reads TGTGCCTGGAGTGAGAGGCCCTTCAGCTGGACAGGGGGAAGTGGCTACACCTTC. It yields the protein CAWSERPFSWTGGSGYTF.

The chain combines TRBV9 with TRBJ2-1, with TRBD2 as a possible D gene (5 bases). Germline lookup yields CDR1 SGDLS and CDR2 YYNGEE. Trimming took off 0 bases at V and 2 bases at J, with 6 bases between the two ends. CDR3 length equals 14 residues. This CDR3 is CASSVETTYNEQFF. The CDR3 nucleotides read TGTGCCAGCAGCGTAGAGACTACCTACAATGAGCAGTTCTTC.

The genes are TRBV7-9 and TRBJ1-5, with TRBD1 identical over 7 bases. Germline CDR1 is SEHNR and CDR2 is FQNEAQ (reference sequence). V lost 1 base to trimming and J lost 4 bases; unmatched junction nucleotides: 4. This CDR3 region has 15 residues. This CDR3 reads CASSLVQGVNQPQHF. Here the CDR3 DNA reads TGTGCCAGCAGCTTAGTGCAGGGGGTGAATCAGCCCCAGCATTTT.

The chain's CDR3 is CASRGEGLAEAFF. The CDR3 bases are TGTGCCAGTAGGGGAGAAGGGCTCGCTGAAGCTTTCTTT. This rearrangement joins TRBV19 to TRBJ1-1; the D is unclear. CDR3 size: 13 residues. CDR1 is LNHDA and CDR2 is SQIVND in the germline V gene (reference sequence). Trimming removed 6 bases from V and 6 bases from J, with 14 bases in between.

This CDR3 reads CASSFSGGDSYEQYF. The CDR3 DNA reads TGTGCCAGCAGTTTTAGCGGGGGGGACTCCTACGAGCAGTACTTC. The chain is built from TRBV7-2 and TRBJ2-7; 11 nucleotides line up with TRBD2. CDR1 is SGHTA and CDR2 is FQGNSA in the germline V gene. V gave up 6 bases and J gave up 0 bases; unmatched junction bases: 4. This CDR3 has 15 amino acids.

The chain recombines TRBV3-1 (or the pseudogene TRBV3-2) with TRBJ2-1; maybe TRBD2 (7 bases). The CDR3 loop spans 16 amino acids. CDR1 is LGHDT, CDR2 YNNKEL, per germline (reference sequence). Trimming took off 1 base at V and 7 bases at J, with 17 bases between the two ends. Here the CDR3 reads CASSQATVGGRNEQFF. CDR3 coding DNA: TGTGCCAGCAGCCAAGCTACGGTGGGGGGGCGAAATGAGCAGTTCTTC.

The chain has TRBV10-3 and TRBJ1-2; 11 positions match TRBD1. Trimming cost V 3 bases and J 12 bases; bases outside gene matches: 12. Germline V gene sequence: CDR1 ENHRY, CDR2 SYGVKD. This CDR3 comprises 15 residues. The CDR3 region has the DNA TGTGCCATCAGTGATCAAGGACAGGGGGCCGGCGAAAACACCTTC. Amino acids: CAISDQGQGAGENTF.